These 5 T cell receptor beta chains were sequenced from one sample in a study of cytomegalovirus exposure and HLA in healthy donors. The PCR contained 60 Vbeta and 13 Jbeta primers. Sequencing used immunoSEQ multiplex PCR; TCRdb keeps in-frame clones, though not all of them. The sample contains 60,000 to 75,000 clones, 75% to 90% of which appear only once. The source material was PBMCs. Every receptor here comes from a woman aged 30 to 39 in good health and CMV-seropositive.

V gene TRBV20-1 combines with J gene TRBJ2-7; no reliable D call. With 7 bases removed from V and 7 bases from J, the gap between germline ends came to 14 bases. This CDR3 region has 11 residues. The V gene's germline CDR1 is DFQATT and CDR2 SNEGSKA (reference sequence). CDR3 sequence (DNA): TGCAGTGGAGGTTTCGCGCTTGAGCAGTACTTC. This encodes CSGGFALEQYF.

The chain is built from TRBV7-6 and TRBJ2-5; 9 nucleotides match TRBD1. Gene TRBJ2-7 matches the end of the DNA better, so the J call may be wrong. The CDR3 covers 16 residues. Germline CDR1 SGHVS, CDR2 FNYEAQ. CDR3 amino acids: CASSRTPPGQGHEQYF. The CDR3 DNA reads TGTGCCAGCAGCCGCACCCCTCCGGGACAGGGTCACGAGCAGTACTTC.

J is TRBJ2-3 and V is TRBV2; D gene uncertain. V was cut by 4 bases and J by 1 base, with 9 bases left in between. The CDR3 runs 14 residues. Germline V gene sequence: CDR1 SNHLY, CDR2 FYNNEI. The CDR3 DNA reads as TGTGCCAGCAGTGCGCTAGTTGGCACAGATACGCAGTATTTT. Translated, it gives CASSALVGTDTQYF. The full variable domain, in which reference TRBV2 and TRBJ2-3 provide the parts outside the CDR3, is EPEVTQTPSHQVTQMGQEVILRCVPISNHLYFYWYRQILGQKVEFLVSFYNNEISEKSEIFDDQFSVERPDGSNFTLKIRSTKLEDSAMYFCASSALVGTDTQYFGPGTRLTVL.

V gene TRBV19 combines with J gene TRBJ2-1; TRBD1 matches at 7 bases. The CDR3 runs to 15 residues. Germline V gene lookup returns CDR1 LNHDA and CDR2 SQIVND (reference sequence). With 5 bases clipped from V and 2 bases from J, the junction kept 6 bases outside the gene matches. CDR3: CASSPARGPYNEQFF. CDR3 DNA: TGTGCCAGTAGTCCCGCAAGGGGGCCCTACAATGAGCAGTTCTTC.

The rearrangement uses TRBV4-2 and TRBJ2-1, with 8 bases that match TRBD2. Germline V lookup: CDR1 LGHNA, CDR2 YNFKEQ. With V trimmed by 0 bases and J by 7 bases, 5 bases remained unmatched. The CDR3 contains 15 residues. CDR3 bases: TGTGCCAGCAGCCAAGAACCAGCGGGAGAGAATGAGCAGTTCTTC. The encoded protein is CASSQEPAGENEQFF.